The clone carrying this TCR beta chain was detected only a few times. Trimming cost V 7 bases and J 5 bases; bases outside gene matches: 5. The germline gives CDR1 SQVTM, CDR2 ANQGSEA. The CDR3 loop spans 11 amino acids. This sample is drawn from a study of T cells in Graves' hyperthyroidism and ophthalmopathy. Regions amplified from RNA transcripts were the TCR beta CDR3 regions. HTBI primers were the set used in a first-round RT-PCR of the TCR CDR3. TCRdb analysed the multiplex PCR reads with MiXCR anew, one entry per CDR3 protein. The sample comprises about 690,000 distinct CDR3 sequences, roughly 17% of which are singletons, and roughly a sixth rests with the top ten.

This rearrangement joins TRBV29-1 to TRBJ2-7; 7 bases align to TRBD2. The sequence derives from a man between 50 and 59 years old with Graves' hyperthyroidism. Sample: blood. The CDR3 region has the DNA TGCAGCGCAATGGGGGGGAACGAGCAGTACTTC. Amino acid sequence: CSAMGGNEQYF.